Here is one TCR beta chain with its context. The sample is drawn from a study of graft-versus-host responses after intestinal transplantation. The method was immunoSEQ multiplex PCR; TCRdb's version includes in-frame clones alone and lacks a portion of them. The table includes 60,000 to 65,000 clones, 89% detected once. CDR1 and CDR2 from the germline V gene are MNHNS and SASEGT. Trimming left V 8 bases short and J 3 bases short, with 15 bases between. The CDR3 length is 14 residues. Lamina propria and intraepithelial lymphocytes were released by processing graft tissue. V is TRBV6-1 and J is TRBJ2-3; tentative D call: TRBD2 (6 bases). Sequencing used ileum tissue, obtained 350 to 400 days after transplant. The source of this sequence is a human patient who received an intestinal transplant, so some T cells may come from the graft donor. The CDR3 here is CASRRGRETDTQYF. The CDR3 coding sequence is TGTGCCAGCCGGAGGGGACGGGAGACAGATACGCAGTATTTT.